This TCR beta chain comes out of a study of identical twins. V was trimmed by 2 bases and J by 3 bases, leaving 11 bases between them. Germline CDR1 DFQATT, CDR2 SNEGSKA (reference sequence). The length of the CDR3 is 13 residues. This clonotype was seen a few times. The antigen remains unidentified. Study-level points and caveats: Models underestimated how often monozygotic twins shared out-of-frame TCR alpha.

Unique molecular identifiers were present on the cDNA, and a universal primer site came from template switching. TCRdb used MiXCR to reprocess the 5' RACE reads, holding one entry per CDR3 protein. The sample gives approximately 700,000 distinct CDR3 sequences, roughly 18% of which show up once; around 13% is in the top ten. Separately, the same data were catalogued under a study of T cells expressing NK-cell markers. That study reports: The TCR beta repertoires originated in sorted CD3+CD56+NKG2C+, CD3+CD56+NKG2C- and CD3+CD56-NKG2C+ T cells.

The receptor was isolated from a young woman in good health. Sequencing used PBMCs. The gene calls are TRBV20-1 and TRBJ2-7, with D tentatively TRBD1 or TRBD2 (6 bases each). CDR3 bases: TGCAGTGCTAGAAGGGGGGCTGACTACGAGCAGTACTTC. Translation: CSARRGADYEQYF.